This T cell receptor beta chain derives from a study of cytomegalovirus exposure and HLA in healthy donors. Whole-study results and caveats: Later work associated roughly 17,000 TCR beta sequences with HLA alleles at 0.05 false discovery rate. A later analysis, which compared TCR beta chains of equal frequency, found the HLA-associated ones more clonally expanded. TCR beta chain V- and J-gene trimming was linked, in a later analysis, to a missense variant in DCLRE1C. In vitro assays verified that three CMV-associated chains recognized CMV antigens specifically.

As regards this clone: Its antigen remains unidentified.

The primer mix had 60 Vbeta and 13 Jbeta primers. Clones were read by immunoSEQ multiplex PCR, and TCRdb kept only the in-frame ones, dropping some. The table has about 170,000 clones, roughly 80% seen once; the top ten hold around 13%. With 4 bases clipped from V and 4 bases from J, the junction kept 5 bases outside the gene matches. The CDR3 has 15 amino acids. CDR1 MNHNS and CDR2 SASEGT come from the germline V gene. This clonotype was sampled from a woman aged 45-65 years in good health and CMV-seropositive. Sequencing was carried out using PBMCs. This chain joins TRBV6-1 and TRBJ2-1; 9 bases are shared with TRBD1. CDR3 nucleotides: TGTGCCAGCAGTGGGGGACAGGGCCCATACAATGAGCAGTTCTTC. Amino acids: CASSGGQGPYNEQFF.